This record concerns one T cell receptor (beta chain) sequence. Its antigen is not identified. The CDR3 end falls 3 residues outside the read, so it is completed with the germline J gene. Only in-frame clones appear in the TCRdb table, and some are missing; sequencing was by immunoSEQ multiplex PCR. The sample was found to contain some 14,000 clones, and every one recurs. J lost 6 bases, V lost 5 bases, and 4 bases had no gene match. The CDR3 extends over 15 amino acids. Germline V gene data show CDR1 as SEHNR and CDR2 as FQNEAQ (reference sequence). These data belong to a study of T cell clonality in common variable immunodeficiency. Points from the study as a whole: In common variable immunodeficiency, TCR beta chains reportedly carried fewer deletions and N-nucleotide insertions.

The chain carries TRBV7-9 and TRBJ2-1; TRBD2 matches 13 bases. Material for sequencing was peripheral blood mononuclear cells. This clonotype was sampled from a human donor with common variable immunodeficiency. The sequenced CDR3 bases are TGTGCCAGCAGCCGGTGGACTAGCGGGGGCAATGAG. This gives the protein CASSRWTSGGNE. The full CDR3 is CASSRWTSGGNEQFF.